A single sample is the source of the 31 T cell receptor beta chains below, sequenced in a study of blood T cell repertoires in COVID-19. The table came from immunoSEQ multiplex PCR; TCRdb's copy has only in-frame clones and leaves some out. The repertoire includes around 130,000 clones, 60% to 80% of them detected once, and 6.5% to 9.5% sits in the top ten. Input material: peripheral blood. The source of these receptors is a human donor in a cohort sampled during active COVID-19.

This chain uses TRBV6-6 with TRBJ1-4; D uncertain. Deletions cut 6 bases from V and 4 bases from J, with 3 bases between. From germline, CDR1 is MNHNY and CDR2 SVGAGI (reference sequence). The CDR3 sequence is 11 residues long. The CDR3 sequence is CASRSNEKLFF. As DNA, the CDR3 is TGTGCCAGCAGGAGTAATGAAAAACTGTTTTTT.

V and J are TRBV6-5 and TRBJ1-5; 7 nucleotides line up with TRBD1. CDR1 MNHEY and CDR2 SVGAGI come from the germline V gene. This CDR3 has 14 amino acids. The J segment lost 5 bases and the V segment lost 7 bases, leaving 8 bases of the junction unmatched. The CDR3 loop reads CASNEQGSYQPQHF. The DNA for the CDR3 is TGTGCCAGCAACGAACAGGGGTCATATCAGCCCCAGCATTTT.

This chain connects TRBV19 to TRBJ1-3, with D tentatively TRBD1 (6 bases). The CDR3 loop spans 16 amino acids. Trimming removed 3 bases from V and 0 bases from J, with 12 bases in between. The germline V gene has CDR1 LNHDA and CDR2 SQIVND (reference sequence). CDR3 bases: TGTGCCAGTAGTATTTATCAGGGGTCCTCTGGAAACACCATATATTTT. It encodes CASSIYQGSSGNTIYF.

The gene calls are TRBV5-6 and TRBJ2-7; 12 bases are a match to TRBD2. Germline loops: CDR1 SGHDT, CDR2 YYEEEE. Trimming cost V 3 bases and J 4 bases; bases outside gene matches: 5. CDR3 length equals 15 residues. The CDR3 DNA is TGTGCCAGCAGCTCAACGACTAGCGGGAGATACGAGCAGTACTTC. Translation gives CASSSTTSGRYEQYF. The variable domain in full, completed from reference TRBV5-6 and TRBJ2-7, reads DAGVTQSPTHLIKTRGQQVTLRCSPKSGHDTVSWYQQALGQGPQFIFQYYEEEERQRGNFPDRFSGHQFPNYSSELNVNALLLGDSALYLCASSSTTSGRYEQYFGPGTRLTVT.

This rearrangement joins TRBV4-1 to TRBJ1-1, with D perhaps TRBD1 (5 bases). The CDR3 extends over 16 amino acids. Germline CDR1 and CDR2: MGHRA and YSYEKL. V dropped 0 bases and J dropped 3 bases, with 14 bases sitting between them. This chain's CDR3 is CASSQDSTPGDTEAFF. The CDR3 DNA reads TGCGCCAGCAGCCAAGACTCGACCCCGGGGGACACTGAAGCTTTCTTT.

In the case of this clone: One junction end does not reproduce the germline sequence, and a read error may be involved. This sequence joins TRBV28 and TRBJ2-7; 9 nucleotides align to TRBD1. Per germline, CDR1 MDHEN and CDR2 SYDVKM. The CDR3 runs to 16 residues. The CDR3 region has the DNA TGTGCCAGCAGTCTATGGGGACAGGGTAATACCTACGAGCAGTACTTC. It yields the protein CASSLWGQGNTYEQYF.

CDR3 region: CAWGWRDSNQPQHF. The CDR3 DNA reads as TGTGCCTGGGGGTGGCGGGACAGCAATCAGCCCCAGCATTTT. The chain employs TRBV30 and TRBJ1-5; the D gene is possibly TRBD1 (5 bases). From germline, CDR1 is GTSNPN and CDR2 SVGIG (reference sequence). Trimming removed 5 bases at V and 1 base at J, with 12 bases between. The CDR3 totals 14 residues.

The gene calls are TRBV5-1 and TRBJ1-2; possibly TRBD1 for D (5 bases). The CDR3 extends over 14 amino acids. V lost 0 bases to trimming and J lost 8 bases, with 14 bases between them. Looked up from germline, CDR1 is SGHRS and CDR2 is YFSETQ. CDR3 bases: TGCGCCAGCAGCTTGGCGGCAGGGTATGACGGCTACACCTTC. Translated: CASSLAAGYDGYTF.

The rearrangement joins TRBV2 to TRBJ2-7, with D unclear. The V and J ends lost 3 bases and 2 bases respectively, with 14 bases between them. CDR1 is SNHLY, CDR2 FYNNEI, per germline. The CDR3 is 15 amino acids. CDR3 bases: TGTGCCAGCAGTGACGTCCAGATTATCACCTACGAGCAGTACTTC. Protein product: CASSDVQIITYEQYF.

The chain joins TRBV4-1 to TRBJ2-7; D not resolved. This CDR3 has 12 residues. Trimming took off 0 bases at V and 4 bases at J, with 4 bases between the two ends. Germline V gene data show CDR1 as MGHRA and CDR2 as YSYEKL. In nucleotides, the CDR3 is TGCGCCAGCAGCCAAGATATGTACGAGCAGTACTTC. It specifies CASSQDMYEQYF.

This sequence joins TRBV3-1 (or the pseudogene TRBV3-2) and TRBJ1-2; 11 bases agree with TRBD1. Per the germline V gene, CDR1 is LGHDT and CDR2 is YNNKEL (reference sequence). The CDR3 contains 20 residues. V shed 4 bases and J 3 bases; nucleotides not matched to a gene: 19. CDR3 sequence: CASSPDWLGQGGAKDYGYTF. CDR3 sequence (DNA): TGTGCCAGCAGCCCCGACTGGCTGGGACAGGGGGGAGCTAAAGACTATGGCTACACCTTC.

This clone was observed a handful of times. The rearrangement joins TRBV7-3 to TRBJ2-7; TRBD1 might be the D (5 bases). The germline CDR1 and CDR2 sequences are SGHTA and FQGTGA. Trimming cost V 5 bases and J 7 bases, with 18 bases left between them. The CDR3 runs to 14 residues. For the CDR3, the DNA is TGTGCCAGCAGCCCCGGGCAGGGCGGTCGTGAGCAGTACTTC. Protein product: CASSPGQGGREQYF. Looking up the rest from reference TRBV7-3 and TRBJ2-7 gives the full variable domain: GAGVSQTPSNKVTEKGKYVELRCDPISGHTALYWYRQSLGQGPEFLIYFQGTGAADDSGLPNDRFFAVRPEGSVSTLKIQRTERGDSAVYLCASSPGQGGREQYFGPGTRLTVT.

This rearrangement joins TRBV5-6 to TRBJ2-2, with 7 bases aligning to TRBD2. The CDR3 has 16 residues. Germline V gene sequence: CDR1 SGHDT, CDR2 YYEEEE. V dropped 3 bases and J dropped 1; count of bases not matched to a gene: 6. The CDR3 sequence: CASSWGGFRNTGELFF. The CDR3 DNA sequence: TGTGCCAGCAGCTGGGGAGGGTTTCGGAACACCGGGGAGCTGTTTTTT.

The CDR3 coding sequence is TGTGCCACCAGCAGGCCGGGACAGGGGTATTACGAGCAGTACTTC. Translated: CATSRPGQGYYEQYF. The chain combines TRBV15 with TRBJ2-7, with TRBD1 identical over 10 bases. Unmatched junction bases numbered 6, after V lost 3 bases and J lost 4 bases. Germline V gene data show CDR1 as LNHNV and CDR2 as YYDKDF (reference sequence). The CDR3 length is 15 residues.

The chain recombines TRBV29-1 with TRBJ1-2; 10 bases line up with TRBD1. Germline assignment: CDR1 SQVTM and CDR2 ANQGSEA. Trimming at V came to 7 bases and at J to 8 bases, leaving 7 bases not matched to a gene. The CDR3 consists of 12 residues. The CDR3 here is CSGLTGGDGYTF. The CDR3 bases are TGCAGCGGCTTGACAGGGGGCGACGGCTACACCTTC.

V gene TRBV7-2 combines with J gene TRBJ2-7, with D possibly TRBD2 on 6 matching bases. Trimming stripped 4 bases from V and 5 bases from J, with 18 bases between. From germline, CDR1 is SGHTA and CDR2 FQGNSA. The CDR3 spans 15 residues. CDR3: CASSSQTRRGDEQYF. The CDR3 coding sequence is TGTGCCAGCAGCTCCCAGACTAGGCGAGGGGACGAGCAGTACTTC.

This CDR3 is CSVEEVAGGEQYF. The CDR3 DNA reads as TGCAGCGTTGAAGAGGTGGCGGGTGGGGAGCAGTACTTC. V is TRBV29-1 and J is TRBJ2-7; a possible D gene is TRBD2 (5 bases). The CDR3 extends over 13 amino acids. V shed 0 bases and J shed 7 bases, with 13 bases lying between them. The germline V gene encodes CDR1 SQVTM and CDR2 ANQGSEA.

This clone was seen just once. The chain uses TRBV5-1 and TRBJ2-7; no definite D call. V lost 2 bases to trimming and J lost 6 bases, with 18 bases between them. The CDR3 has 15 amino acids. Germline assignment: CDR1 SGHRS and CDR2 YFSETQ. Written as DNA, the CDR3 is TGCGCCAGCAGCTTTCCTTCGAGGCCTCCCAGCGAGCAGTACTTC. It specifies CASSFPSRPPSEQYF.

This clone was picked up one time. This sequence joins TRBV9 and TRBJ2-7; D might be TRBD2 (5 bases). The V gene lost 4 bases and the J gene lost 4 bases, with 21 bases spanning the gap. The CDR3 totals 16 residues. Germline V lookup: CDR1 SGDLS, CDR2 YYNGEE. The CDR3 region has the DNA TGTGCCAGCAGCCCTACTGGGGAGCGTAATTTATACGAGCAGTACTTC. Amino acid sequence: CASSPTGERNLYEQYF.

This clone was seen a single time. The V and J genes are TRBV11-1 and TRBJ1-1; 7 bases line up with TRBD1. The CDR3 runs to 15 residues. CDR1 and CDR2 from the germline V gene are SGHAT and FQDESV (reference sequence). After removal of 5 bases from V and 7 bases from J, the junction contained 13 bases not matched to a gene. CDR3 in amino acids: CASSIGQAGNREAFF. CDR3 coding DNA: TGTGCCAGCAGCATCGGACAGGCCGGTAACCGTGAAGCTTTCTTT.

This chain links TRBV20-1 with TRBJ1-1; D is unresolved. V was shortened by 5 bases and J by 11 bases, with 12 bases between the two germline ends. CDR3 length: 10 amino acids. Germline V gene data show CDR1 as DFQATT and CDR2 as SNEGSKA (reference sequence). In DNA, the CDR3 is TGCAGTGCTCTCAACGCGGGGGCTTTCTTT. It yields the protein CSALNAGAFF.

The chain has TRBV27 and TRBJ1-5; possibly TRBD1 for D (5 bases). V was cut by 6 bases and J by 6 bases, with 15 bases left in between. Germline-derived CDR1 and CDR2 are MNHEY and SMNVEV (reference sequence). The CDR3 has 14 amino acids. The CDR3 loop reads CASSRTQGGQPQHF. The CDR3 nucleotides are TGTGCCAGCAGCCGGACCCAGGGCGGTCAGCCCCAGCATTTT.

This clone was detected a few times. V usage is TRBV10-1 and J usage is TRBJ2-5; D remains unclear. CDR1 WNHNN and CDR2 SYGVQD come from the germline V gene (reference sequence). V was cut by 3 bases and J by 7 bases, with 9 bases left in between. CDR3 length: 12 residues. The CDR3 sequence: CASSEDRRTQYF. In nucleotides, the CDR3 is TGCGCCAGCAGTGAAGACCGGAGGACCCAGTACTTC.

The rearrangement uses TRBV6-5 and TRBJ1-5; possibly TRBD1 for D (5 bases). V lost 6 bases, J lost 2 bases, and 14 bases lay in between. CDR3 length: 15 amino acids. Germline-derived CDR1 and CDR2 are MNHEY and SVGAGI. DNA for the CDR3: TGTGCCAGCAGCCCGGGGGGAATCGGCAATCAGCCCCAGCATTTT. Protein sequence: CASSPGGIGNQPQHF.

This chain joins TRBV19 and TRBJ1-5, with 8 bases lining up with TRBD1. J lost 1 base, V lost 4 bases, and 6 bases had no gene match. CDR3 length: 16 amino acids. CDR1 and CDR2 from the germline V gene are LNHDA and SQIVND (reference sequence). The CDR3 reads CASSKGQGWSNQPQHF. The CDR3 DNA reads as TGTGCCAGTAGTAAAGGACAGGGCTGGAGCAATCAGCCCCAGCATTTT. Full variable domain (remainder filled in from reference TRBV19 and TRBJ1-5): DGGITQSPKYLFRKEGQNVTLSCEQNLNHDAMYWYRQDPGQGLRLIYYSQIVNDFQKGDIAEGYSVSREKKESFPLTVTSAQKNPTAFYLCASSKGQGWSNQPQHFGDGTRLSIL.

The CDR3 region is CASPTASGTPPSEETQYF. The CDR3 DNA reads TGCGCCAGTCCGACAGCCAGCGGGACCCCCCCTTCGGAAGAGACCCAGTACTTC. The rearrangement links TRBV23-1 to TRBJ2-5, with 7 positions matching TRBD2. TRBV23-1 is noted as an ORF with a role that remains uncertain. The CDR3 consists of 18 residues. Losses at the gene ends were 9 bases for V and 3 bases for J; bases not matched to a gene: 22.

This clone was picked up a small number of times. The chain has TRBV5-1 and TRBJ1-5; a possible D gene is TRBD1 (5 bases). The germline CDR1 and CDR2 sequences are SGHRS and YFSETQ. V was cut by 0 bases and J by 5 bases, with 9 bases left in between. The CDR3 is made up of 14 amino acids. The CDR3 bases are TGCGCCAGCAGCTTGGTCACAGGCGATCAGCCCCAGCATTTT. Its translation is CASSLVTGDQPQHF.

This clone occurred once. This rearrangement joins TRBV5-6 to TRBJ2-7, with a weak D call TRBD1 (5 bases). The CDR3 has 13 amino acids. Germline V lookup: CDR1 SGHDT, CDR2 YYEEEE. Trimming left V 4 bases short and J 2 bases short, with 10 bases between. CDR3 nucleotides: TGTGCCAGCAGCGGTGACAGACCCTACGAGCAGTACTTC. Amino acid sequence: CASSGDRPYEQYF.

This clone was observed a few times. The chain has TRBV11-2 and TRBJ1-4, with no clear D. This CDR3 has 17 residues. The V and J ends lost 1 base and 3 bases respectively, with 15 bases between them. Germline V lookup: CDR1 SGHAT, CDR2 FQNNGV. The DNA of the CDR3 is TGTGCCAGCAGCTTAGGAGGGCCAGTTTCCCCTAATGAAAAACTGTTTTTT. It translates to CASSLGGPVSPNEKLFF. Using reference TRBV11-2 and TRBJ1-4 for the parts outside the CDR3, the full variable domain is EAGVAQSPRYKIIEKRQSVAFWCNPISGHATLYWYQQILGQGPKLLIQFQNNGVVDDSQLPKDRFSAERLKGVDSTLKIQPAKLEDSAVYLCASSLGGPVSPNEKLFFGSGTQLSVL.

V and J are TRBV18 and TRBJ1-1; D ambiguous. Germline CDR1 is KGHSH and CDR2 is LQKENI. V shed 3 bases and J shed 0 bases, with 5 bases lying between them. This CDR3 is 13 amino acids long. The CDR3 nucleotides are TGTGCCAGCTCACCCTTCCTGAACACTGAAGCTTTCTTT. Its translation is CASSPFLNTEAFF.

V usage is TRBV25-1 and J usage is TRBJ2-7; no firm D call. The CDR3 extends over 15 amino acids. Germline-derived CDR1 and CDR2 are MGHDK and SYGVNS. The V end lost 1 base, the J end lost 1 base, and 11 bases lay between the germline ends. The CDR3 protein is CASSESVINSYEQYF. The CDR3 bases are TGTGCCAGCAGTGAATCAGTCATCAATTCCTACGAGCAGTACTTC.